This T cell receptor (beta chain) was recovered during a study of T cells in women clearing cervical HPV infection. Looking at the study overall: HLA type could not be excluded as a confounder.

The assay was immunoSEQ multiplex PCR, and TCRdb's table has in-frame clones only and misses some. The sample is made up of 25,000 to 30,000 clones, and the top ten hold about 3.7% of it. On this clone: Its antigen is not known. The read gets to within 3 residues of the CDR3 end, and the germline J gene fills in the rest.

Study-wide findings and caveats: Timing of associations relative to infection is unclear; T-cell subsets were not isolated.

The CDR3 runs to 13 residues. Per germline, CDR1 SEHNR and CDR2 FQNEAQ (reference sequence). This sequence joins TRBV7-9 and TRBJ2-4; TRBD1 might be the D (5 bases). The receptor comes from a woman between 18 and 69 years old with a cervical HPV16 infection that either progressed to CIN3+ or cleared (not recorded which). The source material was blood buffy coat. The DNA read from the CDR3 is TGTGCCAGCAGCTTGGCAGGGTACTATGGT. Its translation: CASSLAGYYG. The complete CDR3 reads CASSLAGYYGQYF.